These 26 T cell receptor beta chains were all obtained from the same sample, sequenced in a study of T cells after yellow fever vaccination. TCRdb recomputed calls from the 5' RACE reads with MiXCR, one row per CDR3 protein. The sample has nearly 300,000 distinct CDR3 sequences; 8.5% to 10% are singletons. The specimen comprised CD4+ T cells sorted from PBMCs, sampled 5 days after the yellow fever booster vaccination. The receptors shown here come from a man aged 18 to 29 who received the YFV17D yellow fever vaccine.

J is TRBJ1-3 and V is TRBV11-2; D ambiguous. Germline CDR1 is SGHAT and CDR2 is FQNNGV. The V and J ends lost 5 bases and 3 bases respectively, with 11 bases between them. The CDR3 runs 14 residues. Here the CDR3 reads CASSARLIGNTIYF. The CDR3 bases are TGTGCCAGCAGCGCACGACTCATTGGAAACACCATATATTTT.

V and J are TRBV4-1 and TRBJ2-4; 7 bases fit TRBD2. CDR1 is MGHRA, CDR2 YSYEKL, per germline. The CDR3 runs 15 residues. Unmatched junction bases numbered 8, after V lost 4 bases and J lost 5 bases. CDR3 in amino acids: CASSPAGASQNIQYF. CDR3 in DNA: TGCGCCAGCAGCCCCGCGGGAGCGAGTCAAAACATTCAGTACTTC.

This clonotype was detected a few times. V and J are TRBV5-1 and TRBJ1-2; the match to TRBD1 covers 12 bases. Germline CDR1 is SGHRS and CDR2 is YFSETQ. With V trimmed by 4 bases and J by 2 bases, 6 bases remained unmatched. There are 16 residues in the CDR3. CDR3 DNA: TGCGCCAGCAGCACGGGGACAGGGGGCGCCAACTATGGCTACACCTTC. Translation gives CASSTGTGGANYGYTF.

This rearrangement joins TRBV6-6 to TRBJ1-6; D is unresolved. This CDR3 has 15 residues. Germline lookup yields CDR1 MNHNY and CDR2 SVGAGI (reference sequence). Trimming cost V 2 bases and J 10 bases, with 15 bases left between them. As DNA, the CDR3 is TGTGCCAGCAGTTACGGGGTAGAGTTTGCGTCACCCCTCCACTTT. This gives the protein CASSYGVEFASPLHF.

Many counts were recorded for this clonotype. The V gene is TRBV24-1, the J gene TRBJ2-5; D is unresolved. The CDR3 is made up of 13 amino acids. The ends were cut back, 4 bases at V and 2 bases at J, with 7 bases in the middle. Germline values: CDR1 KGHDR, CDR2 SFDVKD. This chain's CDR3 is CATSDGTQETQYF. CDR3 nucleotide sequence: TGTGCCACCAGTGACGGAACTCAAGAGACCCAGTACTTC.

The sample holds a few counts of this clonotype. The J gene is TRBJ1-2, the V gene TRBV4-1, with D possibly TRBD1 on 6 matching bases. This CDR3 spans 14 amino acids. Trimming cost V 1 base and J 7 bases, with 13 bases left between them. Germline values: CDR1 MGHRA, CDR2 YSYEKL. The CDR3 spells CASSQVAGVSGYTF. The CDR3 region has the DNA TGCGCCAGCAGCCAAGTAGCAGGGGTATCTGGCTACACCTTC.

CDR3 bases: TGTGCCAGCAGTCCCGACCCCTGGGGGACTGAAGCTTTCTTT. It specifies CASSPDPWGTEAFF. The chain employs TRBV6-5 and TRBJ1-1, with D perhaps TRBD1 (5 bases). This CDR3 has 14 residues. Trimming shortened V by 5 bases and J by 5 bases, and 15 bases separated the two germline ends. The germline CDR1 and CDR2 sequences are MNHEY and SVGAGI.

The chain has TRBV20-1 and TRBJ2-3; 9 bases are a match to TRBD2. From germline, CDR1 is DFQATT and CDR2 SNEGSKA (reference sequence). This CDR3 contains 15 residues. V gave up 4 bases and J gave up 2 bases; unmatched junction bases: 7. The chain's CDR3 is CSATPTSGPTDTQYF. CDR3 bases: TGCAGTGCTACCCCGACTAGCGGTCCCACAGATACGCAGTATTTT.

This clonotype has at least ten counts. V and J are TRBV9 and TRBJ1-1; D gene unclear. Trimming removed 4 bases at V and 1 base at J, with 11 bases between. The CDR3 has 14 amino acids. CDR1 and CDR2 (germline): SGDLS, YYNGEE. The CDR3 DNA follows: TGTGCCAGCAGCCTAGGGCCCCAGAACACTGAAGCTTTCTTT. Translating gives CASSLGPQNTEAFF.

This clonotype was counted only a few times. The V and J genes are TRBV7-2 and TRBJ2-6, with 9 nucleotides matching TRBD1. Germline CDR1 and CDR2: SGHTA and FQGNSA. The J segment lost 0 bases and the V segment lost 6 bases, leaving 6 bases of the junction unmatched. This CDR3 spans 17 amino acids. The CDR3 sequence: CASSRTGGSSGANVLTF. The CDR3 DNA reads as TGTGCCAGCAGTCGTACAGGGGGCAGCTCTGGGGCCAACGTCCTGACTTTC.

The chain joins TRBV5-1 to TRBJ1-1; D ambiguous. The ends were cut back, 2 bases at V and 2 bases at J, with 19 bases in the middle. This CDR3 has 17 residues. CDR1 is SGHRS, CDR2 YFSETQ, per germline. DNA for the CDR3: TGCGCCAGCAGCTTCTCCCCTATGACCGGCGGAAACACTGAAGCTTTCTTT. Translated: CASSFSPMTGGNTEAFF. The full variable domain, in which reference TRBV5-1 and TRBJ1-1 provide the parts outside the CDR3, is KAGVTQTPRYLIKTRGQQVTLSCSPISGHRSVSWYQQTPGQGLQFLFEYFSETQRNKGNFPGRFSGRQFSNSRSEMNVSTLELGDSALYLCASSFSPMTGGNTEAFFGQGTRLTVV.

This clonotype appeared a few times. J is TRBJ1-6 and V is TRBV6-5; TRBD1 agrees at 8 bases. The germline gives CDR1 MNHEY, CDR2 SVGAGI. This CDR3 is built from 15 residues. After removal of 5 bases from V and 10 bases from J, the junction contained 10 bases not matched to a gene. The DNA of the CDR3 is TGTGCCAGCAGTCGACAGGGGCCGCGGAGGTCACCCCTCCACTTT. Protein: CASSRQGPRRSPLHF.

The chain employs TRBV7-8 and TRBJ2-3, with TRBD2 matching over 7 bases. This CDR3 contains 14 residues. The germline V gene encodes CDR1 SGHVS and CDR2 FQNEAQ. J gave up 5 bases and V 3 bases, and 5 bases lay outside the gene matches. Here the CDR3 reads CASSFWGGGDTQYF. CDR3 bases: TGTGCCAGCAGCTTCTGGGGGGGTGGAGATACGCAGTATTTT. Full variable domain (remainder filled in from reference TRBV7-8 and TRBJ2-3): GAGVSQSPRYKVAKRGQDVALRCDPISGHVSLFWYQQALGQGPEFLTYFQNEAQLDKSGLPSDRFFAERPEGSVSTLKIQRTQQEDSAVYLCASSFWGGGDTQYFGPGTRLTVL.

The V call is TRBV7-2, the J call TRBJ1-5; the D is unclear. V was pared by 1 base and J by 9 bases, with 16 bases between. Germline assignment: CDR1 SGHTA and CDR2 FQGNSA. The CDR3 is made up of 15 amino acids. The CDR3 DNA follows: TGTGCCAGCAGCTTAGACACAGCCCGAGTCACGCCCCAGCATTTT. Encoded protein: CASSLDTARVTPQHF.

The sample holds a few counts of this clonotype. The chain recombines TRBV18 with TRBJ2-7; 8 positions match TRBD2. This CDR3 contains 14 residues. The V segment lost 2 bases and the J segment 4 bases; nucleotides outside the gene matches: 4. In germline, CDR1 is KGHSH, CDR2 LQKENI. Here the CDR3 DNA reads TGTGCCAGCTCACCAGTAGCGGGGAGGTACGAGCAGTACGTC. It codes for CASSPVAGRYEQYV.

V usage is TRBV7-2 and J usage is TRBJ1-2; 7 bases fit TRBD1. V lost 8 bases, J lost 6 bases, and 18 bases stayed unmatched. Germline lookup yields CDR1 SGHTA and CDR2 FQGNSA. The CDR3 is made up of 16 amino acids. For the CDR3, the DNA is TGTGCCAGCTCAGCTCGGCCTCGACAGGGAAGCCATGGCTACACCTTC. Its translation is CASSARPRQGSHGYTF.

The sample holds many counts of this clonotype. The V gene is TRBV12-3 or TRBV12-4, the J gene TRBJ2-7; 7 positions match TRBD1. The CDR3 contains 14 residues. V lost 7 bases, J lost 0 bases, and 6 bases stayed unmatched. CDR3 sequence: CASTFRGTSYEQYF. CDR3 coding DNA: TGTGCCAGCACCTTCAGGGGGACCTCCTACGAGCAGTACTTC.

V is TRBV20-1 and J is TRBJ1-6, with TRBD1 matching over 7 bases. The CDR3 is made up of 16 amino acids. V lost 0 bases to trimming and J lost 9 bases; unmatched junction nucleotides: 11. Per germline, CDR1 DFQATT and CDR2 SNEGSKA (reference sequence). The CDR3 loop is CSARDVIRDSFSPLHF. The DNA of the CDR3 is TGCAGTGCTAGAGATGTGATCCGGGACAGCTTTTCACCCCTCCACTTT.

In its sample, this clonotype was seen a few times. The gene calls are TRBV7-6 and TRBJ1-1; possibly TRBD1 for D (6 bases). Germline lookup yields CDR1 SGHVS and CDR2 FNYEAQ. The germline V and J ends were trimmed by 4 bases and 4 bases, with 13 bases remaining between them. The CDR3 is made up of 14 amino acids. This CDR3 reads CASSSQGVSTEAFF. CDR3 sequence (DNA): TGTGCCAGCAGCTCACAGGGAGTTTCCACTGAAGCTTTCTTT.

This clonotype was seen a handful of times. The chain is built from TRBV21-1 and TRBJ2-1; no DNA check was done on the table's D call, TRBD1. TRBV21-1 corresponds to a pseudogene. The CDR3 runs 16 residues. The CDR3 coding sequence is TGTGCCAGCAGCGCCTTGGGGGGGGATACCTACAATGAGCAGTTCTTC. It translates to CASSALGGDTYNEQFF.

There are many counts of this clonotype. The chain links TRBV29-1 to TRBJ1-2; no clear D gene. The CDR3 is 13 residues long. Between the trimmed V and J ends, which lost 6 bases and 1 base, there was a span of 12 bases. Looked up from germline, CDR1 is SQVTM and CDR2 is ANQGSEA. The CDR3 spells CSVFLTDNYGYTF. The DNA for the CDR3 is TGCAGCGTCTTTTTGACGGATAACTATGGCTACACCTTC.

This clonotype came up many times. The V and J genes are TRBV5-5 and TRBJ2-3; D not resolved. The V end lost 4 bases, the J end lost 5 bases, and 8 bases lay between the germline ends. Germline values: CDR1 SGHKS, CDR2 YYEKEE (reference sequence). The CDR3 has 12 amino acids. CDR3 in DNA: TGTGCCAGCAGCCAAGTAGGAGATACGCAGTATTTT. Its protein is CASSQVGDTQYF.

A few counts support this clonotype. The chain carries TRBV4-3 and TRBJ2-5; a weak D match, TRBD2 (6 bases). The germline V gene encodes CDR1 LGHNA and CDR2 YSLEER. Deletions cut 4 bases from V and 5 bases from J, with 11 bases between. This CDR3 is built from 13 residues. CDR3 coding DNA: TGCGCCAGCAGCCCCAGGGCGGGGGAGACCCAGTACTTC. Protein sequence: CASSPRAGETQYF.

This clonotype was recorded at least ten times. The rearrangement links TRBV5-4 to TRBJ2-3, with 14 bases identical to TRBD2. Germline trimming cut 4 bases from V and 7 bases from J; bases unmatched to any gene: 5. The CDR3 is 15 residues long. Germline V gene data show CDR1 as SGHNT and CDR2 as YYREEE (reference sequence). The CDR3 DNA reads TGTGCCAGCAGCGCCGGGACTAGCGGGGGTAATACGCAGTATTTT. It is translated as CASSAGTSGGNTQYF.

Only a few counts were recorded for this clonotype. CDR3 in amino acids: CASSLPGAGGNYGYTF. The CDR3 bases are TGTGCCAGCAGCCTCCCGGGGGCAGGAGGGAACTATGGCTACACCTTC. This chain connects TRBV5-5 to TRBJ1-2, with D maybe TRBD1 (6 bases). The germline CDR1 and CDR2 sequences are SGHKS and YYEKEE (reference sequence). This CDR3 comprises 16 residues. V dropped 4 bases and J dropped 2 bases, with 18 bases sitting between them.

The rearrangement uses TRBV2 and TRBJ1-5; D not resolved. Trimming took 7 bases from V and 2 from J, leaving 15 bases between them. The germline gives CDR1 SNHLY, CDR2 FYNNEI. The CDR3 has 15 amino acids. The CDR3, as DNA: TGTGCCAGCACCGAACTGGAGGTGGGCAATCAGCCCCAGCATTTT. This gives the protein CASTELEVGNQPQHF.